The table lists the clone carrying this TCR beta chain with a count of one. Its target is not known. Germline CDR1 reads MNHEY; CDR2 reads SMNVEV (reference sequence). CDR3 length equals 13 residues. J lost 10 bases, V lost 5 bases, and 6 bases had no gene match. Libraries were prepared by immunoSEQ multiplex PCR; TCRdb keeps only in-frame clonotypes and omits some of them. The table includes over 150,000 clones, 75% to 90% detected once. The sample originates from a study of T cell responses to AZD1222 COVID-19 vaccine. General study findings and limits: Elevations in Spike-specific TCR breadth and depth followed administration of two AZD1222 doses. At baseline, just 5 or 6 AZD1222 recipients tested seropositive. Spike-wide coverage was observed for vaccine-associated CD4 TCRs, with dominant responses at 160-218 and 743-854.

The rearrangement joins TRBV27 to TRBJ2-1, with 9 positions matching TRBD2. This clonotype was obtained from an adult in good health. The source material was peripheral blood, sampled on day 0 of AZD1222 vaccination. CDR3 loop: CASSRAGGWEQFF. CDR3 DNA: TGTGCCAGCAGTCGAGCGGGAGGTTGGGAGCAGTTCTTC.